This T cell receptor (beta chain) was documented in a study of control samples from healthy donors and cancer patients. Per germline, CDR1 MNHEY and CDR2 SVGAGI. The trim removed 6 bases at V and 0 bases at J, leaving 4 bases unmatched. The CDR3 runs 14 residues. Clones were sequenced by immunoSEQ multiplex PCR, and TCRdb holds only the in-frame ones, with some missing. Of roughly 200,000 clones in the sample, 90% to 95% were seen once. The sequenced sample consisted of blood. V usage is TRBV6-5 and J usage is TRBJ1-1, with TRBD1 matching 7 bases. This receptor was identified in a man younger than 30 in good health. CDR3 residues: CASRKTGMNTEAFF. The DNA of the CDR3 is TGTGCCAGCAGAAAGACAGGGATGAACACTGAAGCTTTCTTT.